This is a list of T cell receptor beta chains from one sample in a study of neoadjuvant nivolumab and ipilimumab in lung cancer. Assay: immunoSEQ multiplex PCR; the TCRdb copy retains only in-frame clones and omits some. The sample has 30,000 or so clones; 83% are singletons. The material was tumor tissue, obtained after neoadjuvant nivolumab, alone or with ipilimumab, at or shortly before surgery. These receptors originate from an adult with non-small cell lung cancer. Both conserved end residues are part of each CDR3. D genes are given only for firm matches. Rows give clone size only sometimes, using once, few, many, or a class for an expanded clone.

D gene: TRBD2; clone size: -; J gene: TRBJ2-5; V gene: TRBV4-3; CDR3 protein: CASSQDGLAGGKWETQYF; CDR3 DNA: TGCGCCAGCAGCCAAGATGGGCTAGCGGGAGGGAAGTGGGAGACCCAGTACTTC
D gene: -; clone size: -; J gene: TRBJ2-1; V gene: TRBV5-6; CDR3 protein: CASSWGQGDEQFF; CDR3 DNA: TGTGCCAGCAGCTGGGGACAAGGCGATGAGCAGTTCTTC
D gene: -; clone size: -; J gene: TRBJ2-5; V gene: TRBV7-9; CDR3 protein: CASSPSPNQETQYF; CDR3 DNA: TGTGCCAGCAGCCCCTCTCCTAATCAAGAGACCCAGTACTTC
D gene: TRBD1; clone size: -; J gene: TRBJ2-1; V gene: TRBV7-2; CDR3 protein: CASSQQTGGDEQFF; CDR3 DNA: TGTGCCAGCAGCCAACAGACAGGGGGCGATGAGCAGTTCTTC
D gene: TRBD1; clone size: -; J gene: TRBJ2-7; V gene: TRBV2; CDR3 protein: CASRPQGKGYEQYF; CDR3 DNA: TGTGCCAGCAGGCCACAGGGGAAGGGTTACGAGCAGTACTTC
D gene: -; clone size: -; J gene: TRBJ2-1; V gene: TRBV29-1; CDR3 protein: CSVFRTPEQFF; CDR3 DNA: TGCAGCGTTTTTAGGACTCCTGAGCAGTTCTTC
D gene: TRBD2; clone size: -; J gene: TRBJ2-7; V gene: TRBV11-2; CDR3 protein: CASSSGLARYEQYF; CDR3 DNA: TGTGCCAGCAGCTCGGGACTAGCACGCTACGAGCAGTACTTC
D gene: -; clone size: -; J gene: TRBJ2-1; V gene: TRBV29-1; CDR3 protein: CSVEPGSSYNEQFF; CDR3 DNA: TGCAGCGTTGAACCCGGGAGCTCCTACAATGAGCAGTTCTTC
D gene: -; clone size: few; J gene: TRBJ2-6; V gene: TRBV9; CDR3 protein: CASSVGGLSGANVLTF; CDR3 DNA: TGTGCCAGCAGCGTAGGAGGACTCTCTGGGGCCAACGTCCTGACTTTC
D gene: -; clone size: once; J gene: TRBJ1-2; V gene: TRBV18; CDR3 protein: CASSPGQDRGYTF; CDR3 DNA: TGTGCCAGCTCACCGGGGCAGGACCGGGGCTACACCTTC
D gene: -; clone size: -; J gene: TRBJ2-5; V gene: TRBV2; CDR3 protein: CASIRSYFQFQETQYF; CDR3 DNA: TGTGCCAGCATCCGGAGCTATTTCCAATTCCAAGAGACCCAGTACTTC
D gene: -; clone size: -; J gene: TRBJ2-2; V gene: TRBV7-3; CDR3 protein: CASSRGGVNTGELFF; CDR3 DNA: TGTGCCAGCAGCCGGGGCGGTGTGAACACCGGGGAGCTGTTTTTT
D gene: TRBD1; clone size: -; J gene: TRBJ2-1; V gene: TRBV27; CDR3 protein: CASTASGTGGRSSYNEQFF; CDR3 DNA: TGTGCCAGCACGGCCTCCGGGACAGGGGGCCGAAGCTCCTACAATGAGCAGTTCTTC
D gene: -; clone size: -; J gene: TRBJ2-7; V gene: TRBV7-2; CDR3 protein: CASSSNVADYEQYF; CDR3 DNA: TGTGCCAGCAGCTCCAACGTAGCGGACTACGAGCAGTACTTC
D gene: TRBD1; clone size: -; J gene: TRBJ2-3; V gene: TRBV10-1; CDR3 protein: CASGPYRGPQDTQYF; CDR3 DNA: TGCGCCAGCGGACCTTACAGGGGGCCACAAGATACGCAGTATTTT
D gene: -; clone size: -; J gene: TRBJ1-4; V gene: TRBV7-2; CDR3 protein: CASSLGGYEKLFF; CDR3 DNA: TGTGCCAGCAGCCTAGGGGGTTACGAAAAACTGTTTTTT
D gene: TRBD2; clone size: -; J gene: TRBJ2-7; V gene: TRBV30; CDR3 protein: CAWSPLAGVSYEQYF; CDR3 DNA: TGTGCCTGGAGTCCACTAGCGGGGGTCTCCTACGAGCAGTACTTC
D gene: -; clone size: -; J gene: TRBJ2-3; V gene: TRBV11-3; CDR3 protein: CASSLGTADFTSTDTQYF; CDR3 DNA: TGTGCCAGCAGCTTAGGGACGGCTGACTTCACTAGCACAGATACGCAGTATTTT
D gene: TRBD2; clone size: -; J gene: TRBJ2-7; V gene: TRBV6-5; CDR3 protein: CASSLRGDEQYF; CDR3 DNA: TGTGCCAGCAGTTTGCGGGGGGACGAGCAGTACTTC
D gene: TRBD2; clone size: few; J gene: TRBJ2-7; V gene: TRBV10-2; CDR3 protein: CASSESFAGEDEQYF; CDR3 DNA: TGCGCCAGCAGTGAGTCGTTTGCGGGAGAGGACGAGCAGTACTTC
D gene: -; clone size: -; J gene: TRBJ1-2; V gene: TRBV10-3; CDR3 protein: CAISEGVDVGYTF; CDR3 DNA: TGTGCCATCAGTGAGGGGGTTGATGTGGGCTACACCTTC
D gene: -; clone size: -; J gene: TRBJ2-5; V gene: TRBV7-9; CDR3 protein: CASSSQQGIETQYF; CDR3 DNA: TGTGCCAGCAGCTCCCAACAGGGAATCGAGACCCAGTACTTC
D gene: TRBD2; clone size: -; J gene: TRBJ2-5; V gene: TRBV7-3; CDR3 protein: CASSPGGSSGRDSGVETQYF; CDR3 DNA: TGTGCCAGCAGCCCCGGGGGATCTAGCGGGAGGGACTCCGGAGTTGAGACCCAGTACTTC
D gene: TRBD2; clone size: -; J gene: TRBJ2-1; V gene: TRBV18; CDR3 protein: CASSLPSGFTYNEQFF; CDR3 DNA: TGTGCCAGCTCACTCCCTAGCGGCTTCACCTACAATGAGCAGTTCTTC
D gene: -; clone size: -; J gene: TRBJ1-2; V gene: TRBV2; CDR3 protein: CASSEQYGYTF; CDR3 DNA: TGTGCCAGCAGTGAACAATATGGCTACACCTTC
D gene: -; clone size: -; J gene: TRBJ1-4; V gene: TRBV30; CDR3 protein: CAWSGTAEKLFF; CDR3 DNA: TGTGCCTGGAGTGGGACAGCCGAAAAACTGTTTTTT
D gene: -; clone size: few; J gene: TRBJ1-1; V gene: TRBV23-1; CDR3 protein: CASSRETEAFF; CDR3 DNA: TGCGCCAGCAGTCGGGAAACTGAAGCTTTCTTT
D gene: -; clone size: -; J gene: TRBJ2-1; V gene: TRBV7-9; CDR3 protein: CASRIELSYNEQFF; CDR3 DNA: TGTGCCAGCAGGATCGAGTTATCCTACAATGAGCAGTTCTTC
D gene: -; clone size: once; J gene: TRBJ1-1; V gene: TRBV14; CDR3 protein: CASEFQMNTEAFF; CDR3 DNA: TGTGCCAGCGAGTTCCAAATGAACACTGAAGCTTTCTTT
D gene: -; clone size: -; J gene: TRBJ1-1; V gene: TRBV30; CDR3 protein: CAWSVDFNTEAFF; CDR3 DNA: TGTGCCTGGAGTGTTGACTTCAACACTGAAGCTTTCTTT
D gene: -; clone size: once; J gene: TRBJ2-7; V gene: TRBV25-1; CDR3 protein: CASSGGLYEQYF; CDR3 DNA: TGTGCCAGCAGTGGAGGGCTTTACGAGCAGTACTTC
D gene: TRBD1; clone size: few; J gene: TRBJ1-1; V gene: TRBV29-1; CDR3 protein: CSADGQGAAFF; CDR3 DNA: TGCAGCGCTGACGGACAGGGGGCGGCTTTCTTT
D gene: -; clone size: -; J gene: TRBJ1-5; V gene: TRBV6-1; CDR3 protein: CASSEVGRGGQPQHF; CDR3 DNA: TGTGCCAGCAGTGAAGTAGGGAGGGGAGGTCAGCCCCAGCATTTT
D gene: -; clone size: -; J gene: TRBJ2-3; V gene: TRBV9; CDR3 protein: CASSVVSTDTQYF; CDR3 DNA: TGTGCCAGCAGCGTAGTCAGCACAGATACGCAGTATTTT
D gene: -; clone size: -; J gene: TRBJ2-7; V gene: TRBV5-1; CDR3 protein: CASSRDRLGYEQYF; CDR3 DNA: TGCGCCAGCAGCCGCGACAGGTTGGGGTACGAGCAGTACTTC
D gene: TRBD1; clone size: once; J gene: TRBJ1-6; V gene: TRBV6-6; CDR3 protein: CASTTGTGEGSPLHF; CDR3 DNA: TGTGCCAGCACTACCGGGACAGGGGAGGGTTCACCCCTCCACTTT
D gene: TRBD1; clone size: -; J gene: TRBJ2-1; V gene: TRBV13; CDR3 protein: CASSSRTGGATGNEQFF; CDR3 DNA: TGTGCCAGCAGCTCACGGACAGGGGGCGCAACCGGCAATGAGCAGTTCTTC
D gene: -; clone size: -; J gene: TRBJ1-2; V gene: TRBV19; CDR3 protein: CASSNFLGGSFNYGYTF; CDR3 DNA: TGTGCCAGTAGTAACTTCCTTGGGGGCAGTTTTAACTATGGCTACACCTTC
D gene: TRBD2; clone size: -; J gene: TRBJ2-1; V gene: TRBV28; CDR3 protein: CATHGSGGVSDNEQFF; CDR3 DNA: TGTGCCACCCACGGTAGCGGGGGGGTCTCGGACAATGAGCAGTTCTTC
D gene: TRBD2; clone size: -; J gene: TRBJ2-7; V gene: TRBV7-6; CDR3 protein: CASSLEPGLAGVTHEQYF; CDR3 DNA: TGTGCCAGCAGCTTAGAACCGGGACTAGCGGGAGTGACCCACGAGCAGTACTTC
D gene: -; clone size: -; J gene: TRBJ1-1; V gene: TRBV7-6; CDR3 protein: CASRGHDTEAFF; CDR3 DNA: TGTGCCAGCAGGGGACATGACACTGAAGCTTTCTTT